What follows describes a single T cell receptor beta chain. These data belong to a study of cytomegalovirus exposure and HLA in healthy donors. Study as a whole: Assignment to the Caucasian-associated ancestry cluster applied to about 80% of the approximately 360 genotyped donors.

It was with 60 Vbeta and 13 Jbeta primers that the PCR ran. Clones were sequenced by immunoSEQ multiplex PCR, and TCRdb holds only the in-frame ones, with some missing. Here the sample spans some 160,000 clones, about four fifths being singletons. The CDR3 contains 14 residues. The germline V gene has CDR1 SGHRS and CDR2 YFSETQ. Trimming stripped 0 bases from V and 0 bases from J, with 4 bases between. The V gene is TRBV5-1, the J gene TRBJ1-3; D gene ambiguous. This receptor was obtained from a male donor in good health and CMV-seropositive. The sample was PBMCs. The CDR3 region is CASSLESSGNTIYF. The CDR3 DNA follows: TGCGCCAGCAGCTTGGAGAGCTCTGGAAACACCATATATTTT.